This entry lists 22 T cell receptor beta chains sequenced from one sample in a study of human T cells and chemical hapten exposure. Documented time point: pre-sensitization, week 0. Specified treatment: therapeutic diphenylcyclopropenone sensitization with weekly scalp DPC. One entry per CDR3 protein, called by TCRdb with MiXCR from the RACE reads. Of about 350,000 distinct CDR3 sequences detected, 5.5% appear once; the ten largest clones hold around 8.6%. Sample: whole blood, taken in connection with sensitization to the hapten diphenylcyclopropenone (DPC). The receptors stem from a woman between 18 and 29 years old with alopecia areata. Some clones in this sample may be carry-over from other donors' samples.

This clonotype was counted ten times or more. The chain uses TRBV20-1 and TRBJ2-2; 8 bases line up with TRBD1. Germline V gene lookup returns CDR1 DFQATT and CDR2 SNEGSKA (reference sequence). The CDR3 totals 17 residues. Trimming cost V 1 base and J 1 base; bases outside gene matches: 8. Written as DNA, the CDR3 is TGCAGTGCTAGAGGGACAGGGAGTAGGAGGAACACCGGGGAGCTGTTTTTT. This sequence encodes CSARGTGSRRNTGELFF.

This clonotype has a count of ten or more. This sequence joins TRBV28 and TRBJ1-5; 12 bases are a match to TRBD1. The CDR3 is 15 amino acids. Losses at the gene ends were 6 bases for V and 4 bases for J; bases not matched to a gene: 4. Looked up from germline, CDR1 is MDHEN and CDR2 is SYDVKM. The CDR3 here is CASSGTGGFNQPQHF. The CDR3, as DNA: TGTGCCAGCAGCGGGACAGGGGGCTTTAATCAGCCCCAGCATTTT.

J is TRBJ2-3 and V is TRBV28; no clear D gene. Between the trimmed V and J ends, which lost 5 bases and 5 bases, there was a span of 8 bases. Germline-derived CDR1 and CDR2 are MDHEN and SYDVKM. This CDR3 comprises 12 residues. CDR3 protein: CASSHVVDTQYF. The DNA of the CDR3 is TGTGCCAGCAGTCACGTGGTAGATACGCAGTATTTT.

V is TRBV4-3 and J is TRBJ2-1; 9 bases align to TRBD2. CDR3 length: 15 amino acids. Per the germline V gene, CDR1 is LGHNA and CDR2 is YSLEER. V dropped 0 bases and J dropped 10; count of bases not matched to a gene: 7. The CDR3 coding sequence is TGCGCCAGCAGCCAAGACCGGGGACTAGCTCGCGAGCAGTTCTTC. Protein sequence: CASSQDRGLAREQFF.

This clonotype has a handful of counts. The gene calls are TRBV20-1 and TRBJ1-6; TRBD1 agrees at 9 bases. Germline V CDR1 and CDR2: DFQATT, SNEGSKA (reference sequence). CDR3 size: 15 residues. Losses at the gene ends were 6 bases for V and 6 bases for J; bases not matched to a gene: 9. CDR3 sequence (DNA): TGCAGTGCCCGTGTGGGACAGGGTCTTAATTCACCCCTCCACTTT. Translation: CSARVGQGLNSPLHF.

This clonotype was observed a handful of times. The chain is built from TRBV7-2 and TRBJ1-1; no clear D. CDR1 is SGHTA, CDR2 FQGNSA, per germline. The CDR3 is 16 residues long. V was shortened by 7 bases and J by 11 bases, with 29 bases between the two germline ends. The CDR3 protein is CASTFALFRGKVGAFF. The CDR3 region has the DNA TGTGCCAGCACCTTCGCTCTGTTTCGGGGAAAAGTGGGGGCTTTCTTT.

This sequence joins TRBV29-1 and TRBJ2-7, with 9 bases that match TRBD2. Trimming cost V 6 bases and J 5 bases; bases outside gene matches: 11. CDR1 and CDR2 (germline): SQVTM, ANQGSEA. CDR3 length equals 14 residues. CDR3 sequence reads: CSVGERGVINEQYF. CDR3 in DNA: TGCAGCGTAGGTGAGCGGGGGGTCATCAACGAGCAGTACTTC.

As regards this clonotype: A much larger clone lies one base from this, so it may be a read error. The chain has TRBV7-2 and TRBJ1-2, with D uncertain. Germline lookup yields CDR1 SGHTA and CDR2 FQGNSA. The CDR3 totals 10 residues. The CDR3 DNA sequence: TGTGCCAGCAGCTACTATGGCCACACCTTC. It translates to CASSYYGHTF.

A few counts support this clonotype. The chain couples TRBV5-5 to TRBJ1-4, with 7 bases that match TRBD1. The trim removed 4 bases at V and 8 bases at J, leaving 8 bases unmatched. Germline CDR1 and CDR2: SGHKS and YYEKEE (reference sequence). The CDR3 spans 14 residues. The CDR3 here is CASSTMGTAEKLFF. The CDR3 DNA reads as TGTGCCAGCAGCACCATGGGGACAGCAGAAAAACTGTTTTTT.

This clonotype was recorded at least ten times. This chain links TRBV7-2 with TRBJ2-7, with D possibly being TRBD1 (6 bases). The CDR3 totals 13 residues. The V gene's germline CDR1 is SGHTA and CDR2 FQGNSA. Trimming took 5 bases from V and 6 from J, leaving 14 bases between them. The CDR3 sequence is CASSATTGREQYF. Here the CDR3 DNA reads TGTGCCAGCAGCGCGACCACAGGGCGCGAGCAGTACTTC.

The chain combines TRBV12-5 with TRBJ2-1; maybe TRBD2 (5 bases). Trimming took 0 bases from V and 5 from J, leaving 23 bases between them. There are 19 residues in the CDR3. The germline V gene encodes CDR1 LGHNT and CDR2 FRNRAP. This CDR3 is CASGLVLGRGQEVDNEQFF. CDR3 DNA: TGTGCTAGTGGTTTGGTACTAGGACGCGGGCAGGAGGTAGACAATGAGCAGTTCTTC.

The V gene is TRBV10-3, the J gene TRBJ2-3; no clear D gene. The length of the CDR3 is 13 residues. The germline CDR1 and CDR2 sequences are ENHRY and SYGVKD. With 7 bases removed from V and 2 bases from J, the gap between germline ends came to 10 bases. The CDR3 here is CAINPGSTDTQYF. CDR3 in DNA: TGTGCCATCAACCCAGGATCCACAGATACGCAGTATTTT.

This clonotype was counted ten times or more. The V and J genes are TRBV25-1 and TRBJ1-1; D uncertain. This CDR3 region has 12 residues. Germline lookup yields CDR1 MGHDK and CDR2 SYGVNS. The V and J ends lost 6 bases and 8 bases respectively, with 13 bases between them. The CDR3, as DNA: TGTGCCAGCAGCTCCCCTTCCATGGAAGCTTTCTTT. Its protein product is CASSSPSMEAFF.

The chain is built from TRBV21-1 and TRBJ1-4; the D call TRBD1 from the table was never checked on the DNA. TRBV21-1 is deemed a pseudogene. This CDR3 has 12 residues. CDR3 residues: CAIQGTGEKLFF. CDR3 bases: TGTGCCATACAGGGAACGGGTGAAAAACTGTTTTTT.

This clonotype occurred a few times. The CDR3 bases are TGTGCCAGTAGTTGGGGAGCCGGGACTAGCGGGGTGATGGAGCAGTACTTC. As protein: CASSWGAGTSGVMEQYF. This chain connects TRBV19 to TRBJ2-7; TRBD2 agrees at 13 bases. The V segment lost 5 bases and the J segment 7 bases; nucleotides outside the gene matches: 14. CDR3 size: 17 residues. Looked up from germline, CDR1 is LNHDA and CDR2 is SQIVND (reference sequence).

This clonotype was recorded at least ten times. For the CDR3, the DNA is TGTGCCAGCACTGCCACCTACGAGCAGTACTTC. Its protein is CASTATYEQYF. The chain is built from TRBV28 and TRBJ2-7; D is undetermined. Germline V lookup: CDR1 MDHEN, CDR2 SYDVKM. V gave up 7 bases and J gave up 2 bases, with 6 bases separating them. CDR3 length: 11 residues. Using reference TRBV28 and TRBJ2-7 for the parts outside the CDR3, the full variable domain is DVKVTQSSRYLVKRTGEKVFLECVQDMDHENMFWYRQDPGLGLRLIYFSYDVKMKEKGDIPEGYSVSREKKERFSLILESASTNQTSMYLCASTATYEQYFGPGTRLTVT.

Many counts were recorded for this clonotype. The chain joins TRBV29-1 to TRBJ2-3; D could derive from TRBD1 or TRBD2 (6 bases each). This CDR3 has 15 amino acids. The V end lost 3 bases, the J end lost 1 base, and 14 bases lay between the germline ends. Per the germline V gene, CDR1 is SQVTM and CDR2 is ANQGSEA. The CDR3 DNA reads TGCAGCGTTGATAATCGGGGGCGCGGCACAGATACGCAGTATTTT. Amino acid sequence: CSVDNRGRGTDTQYF.

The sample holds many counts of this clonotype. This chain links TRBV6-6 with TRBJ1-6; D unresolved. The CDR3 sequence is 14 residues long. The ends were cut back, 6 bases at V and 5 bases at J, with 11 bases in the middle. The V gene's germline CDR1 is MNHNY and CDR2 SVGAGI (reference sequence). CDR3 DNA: TGTGCCAGCAGAAGGGAGCGAAATAATTCACCCCTCCACTTT. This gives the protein CASRRERNNSPLHF.

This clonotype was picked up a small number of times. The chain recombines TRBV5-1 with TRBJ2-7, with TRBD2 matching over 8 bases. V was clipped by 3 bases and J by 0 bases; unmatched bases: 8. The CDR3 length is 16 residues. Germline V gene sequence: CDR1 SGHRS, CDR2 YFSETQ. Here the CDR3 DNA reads TGCGCCAGCAGCTCCCAAGCGGGGGCCGTCTCCTACGAGCAGTACTTC. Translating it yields CASSSQAGAVSYEQYF.

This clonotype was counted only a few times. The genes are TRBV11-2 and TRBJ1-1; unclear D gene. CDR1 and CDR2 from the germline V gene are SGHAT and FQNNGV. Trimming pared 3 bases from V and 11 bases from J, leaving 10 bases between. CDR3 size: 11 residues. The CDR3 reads CASSFLLNAFF. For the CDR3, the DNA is TGTGCCAGCAGCTTCCTTTTGAATGCTTTCTTT. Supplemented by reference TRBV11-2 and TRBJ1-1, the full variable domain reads EAGVAQSPRYKIIEKRQSVAFWCNPISGHATLYWYQQILGQGPKLLIQFQNNGVVDDSQLPKDRFSAERLKGVDSTLKIQPAKLEDSAVYLCASSFLLNAFFGQGTRLTVV.

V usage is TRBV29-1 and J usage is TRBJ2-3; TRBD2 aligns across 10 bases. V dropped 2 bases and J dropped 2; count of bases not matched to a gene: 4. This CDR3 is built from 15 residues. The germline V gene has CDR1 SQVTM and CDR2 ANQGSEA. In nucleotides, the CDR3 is TGCAGCGTTGAAACACTAGCGGGGTACACAGATACGCAGTATTTT. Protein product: CSVETLAGYTDTQYF.

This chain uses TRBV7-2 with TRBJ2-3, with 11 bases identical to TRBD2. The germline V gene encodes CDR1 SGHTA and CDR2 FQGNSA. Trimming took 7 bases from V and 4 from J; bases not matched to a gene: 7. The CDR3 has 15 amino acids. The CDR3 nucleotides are TGTGCCAGCACCTCTTATAGCGGGGGGGCAGATACGCAGTATTTT. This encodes CASTSYSGGADTQYF.